This is a list of T cell receptor beta chains from one sample in a study of monozygotic twins with inflammatory bowel disease. TCRdb processed the 5' RACE reads again and assigns one entry to each CDR3 protein, with no DNA. The table lists approximately 390,000 distinct CDR3 sequences. Sequencing was carried out using blood. The receptor source for this set is a human donor with ulcerative colitis or Crohn's disease, or a healthy co-twin of an affected twin (not recorded which). CDR3s include the opening cysteine and the closing phenylalanine or tryptophan.

TRBJ2-3	TRBV20-1	CSASPRGGGLDTQYF
TRBJ2-7	TRBV20-1	CSARLAGGHEQYF
TRBJ1-4	TRBV7-9	CASSLALATNEKLFF
TRBJ1-6	TRBV7-8	CASSTKGQGASNNSPLHF
TRBJ2-7	TRBV4-3	CASSQEERGFDEQYF
TRBJ1-4	TRBV5-4	CASSRQGNNEKLFF
TRBJ2-1	TRBV6-2/TRBV6-3	CASSSLVPLAGDLGNEQFF
TRBJ2-1	TRBV6-1	CASIPWTSGTNEQFF
TRBJ2-7	TRBV7-2	CASSSGTRQYF
TRBJ2-3	TRBV5-1	CASRTGTGISTDTQYF
TRBJ1-2	TRBV12-3/TRBV12-4	CASRLGQNGYTF
TRBJ2-1	TRBV28	CASSSLQSVRDEQFF
TRBJ1-4	TRBV2	CASSSEPRASEKLFF
TRBJ2-3	TRBV5-4	CASSKDSEVQYF
TRBJ1-6	TRBV27	CASSFLAGEPLHF
TRBJ2-7	TRBV5-8	CASSLAGTSGPTTYEQYF
TRBJ2-3	TRBV5-1	CASSLAGRPLGDTQYF
TRBJ1-4	TRBV5-4	CASSFATAATNEKLFF
TRBJ1-1	TRBV24-1	CATSGGRANTEAFF
TRBJ2-7	TRBV4-1	CASSQARGLNSYEQYF
TRBJ1-1	TRBV14	CASSQDWAGREAFF
TRBJ2-3	TRBV11-2	CASSLGVAGGTDTQYF
TRBJ1-2	TRBV4-1	CASSQDESYHYGYTF
TRBJ2-4	TRBV29-1	CSAKRTGVDIQHF
TRBJ2-1	TRBV10-3	CAIGGRLAGRMSYNEQFF
TRBJ2-5	TRBV20-1	CSARDLRWGGAQKETQYF
TRBJ1-3	TRBV20-1	CSARDKPGQGGNTIYF
TRBJ2-1	TRBV24-1	CATSDSEGRAYNEQFF
TRBJ2-7	TRBV7-2	CASSLASVAGFRYEQYF
TRBJ1-3	TRBV28	CASSLTGFGGNTIYF
TRBJ2-2	TRBV4-1	CASSQDSSWGELFF
TRBJ1-2	TRBV3-1	CASSQDPWRGYTF
TRBJ2-5	TRBV9	CASSPWTGNQETQYF
TRBJ2-3	TRBV7-6	CASSQQLAGRTDTQYF
TRBJ2-3	TRBV5-1	CASSPGLRADTQYF
TRBJ1-4	TRBV11-2	CASSFDRGHNEKLFF
TRBJ2-1	TRBV11-2	CASSLDWASPNEQFF
TRBJ2-7	TRBV7-2	CASSLTPSAQYF
TRBJ2-2	TRBV3-1	CASSHARGAGELFF
TRBJ1-1	TRBV5-1	CASSLALGTGRLNTEAFF
TRBJ2-1	TRBV5-1	CASSLAQVSYNEQFF
TRBJ1-5	TRBV12-3/TRBV12-4	CASSFNPGYSNQPQHF
TRBJ2-7	TRBV29-1	CSVTGGTSVYEQYF
TRBJ1-2	TRBV27	CASRRQDTYGYTF
TRBJ2-1	TRBV12-3/TRBV12-4	CASSPGLAANEQFF
TRBJ2-1	TRBV10-3	CAISGGTAGGGQPRSYNEQFF
TRBJ2-7	TRBV5-1	CASSLLGSRVYEQYF
TRBJ2-7	TRBV5-1	CASSFTSGRYQDEQYF
TRBJ1-2	TRBV7-2	CASSGPGPVGYTF
TRBJ1-2	TRBV4-1	CASSQEIRPLYDGYTF
TRBJ2-5	TRBV5-1	CASSLVGLVLETQYF
TRBJ2-2	TRBV12-3/TRBV12-4	CASSPGTDNTGELFF
TRBJ2-7	TRBV3-1	CASSLHRGGGEQYF
TRBJ2-1	TRBV20-1	CSASLGLAGYNEQFF
TRBJ2-7	TRBV5-6	CASSLTGVPYEQYF
TRBJ1-5	TRBV5-1	CASSLGALNQPQHF
TRBJ2-3	TRBV7-9	CASSSPPDTQYF
TRBJ1-1	TRBV12-3/TRBV12-4	CASTLGHLGTEAFF
TRBJ2-7	TRBV9	CASSVEAGRRYEQYF
TRBJ2-1	TRBV10-3	CAISDVGTKFF